This T cell receptor beta chain was sequenced during a study of CXCR3-negative and CXCR3-positive naive CD8 T cells. Naive cells were sorted as CD45RO-, CCR7+, CD27+ and CD95-. With UMI labels, 5' RACE was used to prepare the TRB cDNA libraries. TCRdb reanalyzed the 5' RACE reads, giving one entry per CDR3 protein sequence and no DNA. This repertoire comprises some 150,000 distinct CDR3 sequences; its ten largest clones make up about 0.28%. The CDR3 sequence is 14 residues long. Germline CDR1 SGHTA, CDR2 FQGTGA. Study-level findings and limits: More hydrophobic TRB CDR3s occurred in CXCR3-positive than in CXCR3-negative naive cells.

In regard to this clonotype: Its matching antigen is unknown.

The genes are TRBV7-3 and TRBJ2-1; TCRdb's D gene call, TRBD2, goes unchecked for lack of DNA. The sequencing input was naive CXCR3+ CD8+ T cells from blood. Stated subset: CD45RO-CCR7+CD27+CD95- naive CD8+ T cells expressing CXCR3 (TNR3+). The source is a human donor in good health. Some clones in this sample may be carry-over from other donors' samples. This CDR3 is CASSLSSGRDEQFF.